This TCR beta chain was profiled in a study of cytomegalovirus exposure and HLA in healthy donors. A multiplex PCR was run with 60 Vbeta primers and 13 Jbeta primers. Generated by immunoSEQ multiplex PCR, the TCRdb table keeps only in-frame clones and is missing some. The profile shows about 130,000 clones, around 72% of them singletons. General observations from the study: Researchers counted 164 TCR beta chains as cytomegalovirus-associated.

This clone was counted only a few times. The antigen is undetermined. Source material: PBMCs. The receptor's source is a man aged 30-40 years in good health and CMV-seronegative.

The CDR3 DNA is TGTGCCAGCAGCGACGGACAGAGCTATGGCTACACCTTC. Amino acids: CASSDGQSYGYTF. The chain uses TRBV6-1 and TRBJ1-2; weak D call: TRBD1 (6 bases). The CDR3 consists of 13 residues. V was pared by 6 bases and J by 4 bases, with 12 bases between. Per the germline V gene, CDR1 is MNHNS and CDR2 is SASEGT.